These 13 T cell receptor beta chains share one sample of origin, sequenced in a study of CD8 T cells in Susac syndrome. An input of about 0.5 to 1 ug of RNA was subjected to reverse transcription using random hexamers. TCRdb re-derived calls from the immunoSEQ multiplex PCR reads in MiXCR, one entry per CDR3 protein. This table has fewer than 200,000 distinct CDR3 sequences, roughly 92% appearing once. Sequenced: CD4+ T cells from PBMCs. These receptors were collected from a human donor in good health.

The V gene is TRBV20-1, the J gene TRBJ1-4, with 8 bases fitting TRBD1. Germline CDR1 DFQATT, CDR2 SNEGSKA (reference sequence). This CDR3 has 19 amino acids. V was clipped by 3 bases and J by 0 bases; unmatched bases: 15. The CDR3 loop is CSARVVRGLSGATNEKLFF. The CDR3 coding sequence is TGCAGTGCTAGGGTTGTCAGGGGGCTTTCCGGCGCAACTAATGAAAAACTGTTTTTT.

V and J are TRBV27 and TRBJ1-2, with D uncertain. The CDR3 sequence is 14 residues long. Germline lookup yields CDR1 MNHEY and CDR2 SMNVEV (reference sequence). V was cut by 6 bases and J by 5 bases, with 16 bases left in between. The CDR3 reads CASRGSVVSYGYTF. DNA of the CDR3: TGTGCCAGCAGAGGCTCCGTCGTGTCATATGGCTACACCTTC.

The chain joins TRBV3-1 to TRBJ1-2; no clear D. The length of the CDR3 is 14 residues. CDR1 is LGHDT, CDR2 YNNKEL, per germline (reference sequence). Trimming took 0 bases from V and 8 from J, leaving 13 bases between them. This CDR3 is CASSQDLGFNGYTF. Here the CDR3 DNA reads TGTGCCAGCAGCCAAGATTTGGGGTTCAACGGCTACACCTTC.

The rearrangement links TRBV12-3 or TRBV12-4 to TRBJ1-1; D is uncertain. The length of the CDR3 is 15 residues. The V end was cut by 6 bases, the J end by 0 bases, with 14 bases between. CDR3 DNA sequence: TGTGCCAGCAGCCCCTCCCTAGAGATGAACACTGAAGCTTTCTTT. The encoded protein is CASSPSLEMNTEAFF.

The chain's CDR3 is CASRVDTGGRAFF. The CDR3 coding sequence is TGTGCCAGCAGAGTCGACACCGGGGGACGTGCTTTCTTT. The rearrangement links TRBV2 to TRBJ1-1, with D maybe TRBD1 (5 bases). Germline V gene data show CDR1 as SNHLY and CDR2 as FYNNEI. The CDR3 runs to 13 residues. The V end lost 6 bases, the J end lost 11 bases, and 19 bases lay between the germline ends. The full variable domain, rest sourced from reference TRBV2 and TRBJ1-1, is EPEVTQTPSHQVTQMGQEVILRCVPISNHLYFYWYRQILGQKVEFLVSFYNNEISEKSEIFDDQFSVERPDGSNFTLKIRSTKLEDSAMYFCASRVDTGGRAFFGQGTRLTVV.

In this sample, this clonotype turned up once. J is TRBJ1-5 and V is TRBV7-6; D is uncertain. V was shortened by 3 bases and J by 7 bases, with 10 bases between the two germline ends. This CDR3 is built from 13 residues. The V gene's germline CDR1 is SGHVS and CDR2 FNYEAQ. The CDR3 nucleotides are TGTGCCAGCAGCTTCGCTGGGAGCCAGCCCCAGCATTTT. Its translation: CASSFAGSQPQHF. The entire variable domain, with the rest obtained from reference TRBV7-6 and TRBJ1-5, is as follows: GAGVSQSPRYKVTKRGQDVALRCDPISGHVSLYWYRQALGQGPEFLTYFNYEAQQDKSGLPNDRFSAERPEGSISTLTIQRTEQRDSAMYRCASSFAGSQPQHFGDGTRLSIL.

This chain connects TRBV2 to TRBJ2-7; D may match TRBD1 or TRBD2 (6 bases each). CDR1 SNHLY and CDR2 FYNNEI come from the germline V gene. The CDR3 has 15 residues. V was pared by 2 bases and J by 7 bases, with 18 bases between. In nucleotides, the CDR3 is TGTGCCAGCAGTGAATGGGACGGGGGCCTTTGGGAGCAGTACTTC. Its translation is CASSEWDGGLWEQYF. Together with reference TRBV2 and TRBJ2-7, the CDR3 gives the full variable domain: EPEVTQTPSHQVTQMGQEVILRCVPISNHLYFYWYRQILGQKVEFLVSFYNNEISEKSEIFDDQFSVERPDGSNFTLKIRSTKLEDSAMYFCASSEWDGGLWEQYFGPGTRLTVT.

The chain uses TRBV6-5 and TRBJ2-7; tentatively, D is TRBD1 (6 bases). The CDR3 contains 15 residues. CDR1 and CDR2 (germline): MNHEY, SVGAGI. V lost 0 bases to trimming and J lost 2 bases, with 11 bases between them. CDR3 DNA: TGTGCCAGCAGTTACTCGATTACAGGGCCCTACGAGCAGTACTTC. This sequence encodes CASSYSITGPYEQYF.

The chain uses TRBV5-1 and TRBJ1-5; tentative D call: TRBD1 (5 bases). V was trimmed by 0 bases and J by 5 bases, leaving 12 bases between them. CDR1 SGHRS and CDR2 YFSETQ come from the germline V gene. The length of the CDR3 is 15 residues. CDR3 coding DNA: TGCGCCAGCAGCTTGGACGCGGGGCGCGATCAGCCCCAGCATTTT. The encoded protein is CASSLDAGRDQPQHF. Full variable domain (outside the CDR3, taken from reference TRBV5-1 and TRBJ1-5): KAGVTQTPRYLIKTRGQQVTLSCSPISGHRSVSWYQQTPGQGLQFLFEYFSETQRNKGNFPGRFSGRQFSNSRSEMNVSTLELGDSALYLCASSLDAGRDQPQHFGDGTRLSIL.

This chain joins TRBV2 and TRBJ2-1, with no clear D. The CDR3 is 11 residues long. Germline CDR1 and CDR2: SNHLY and FYNNEI. Trimming took off 6 bases at V and 15 bases at J, with 15 bases between the two ends. CDR3 nucleotides: TGTGCCAGCAGCAGCGACCATCCCCCGTTCTTC. It yields the protein CASSSDHPPFF.

The V and J genes are TRBV9 and TRBJ1-1, with a weak D call TRBD1 (5 bases). Trimming left V 2 bases short and J 0 bases short, with 11 bases between. The CDR3 has 15 residues. Germline V gene lookup returns CDR1 SGDLS and CDR2 YYNGEE. For the CDR3, the DNA is TGTGCCAGCAGCGTGGGTGGGGGATTGAACACTGAAGCTTTCTTT. Residues: CASSVGGGLNTEAFF.

This chain uses TRBV3-1 with TRBJ1-1; 7 bases map to TRBD1. This CDR3 is 13 amino acids long. The germline V gene has CDR1 LGHDT and CDR2 YNNKEL (reference sequence). With 5 bases clipped from V and 5 bases from J, the junction kept 5 bases outside the gene matches. CDR3 DNA sequence: TGTGCCAGCAGCAGGGGGCTGGGGACTGAAGCTTTCTTT. This gives the protein CASSRGLGTEAFF.

This chain links TRBV7-9 with TRBJ1-5, with D unresolved. Germline-derived CDR1 and CDR2 are SEHNR and FQNEAQ (reference sequence). This CDR3 is 11 amino acids long. Trimming stripped 5 bases from V and 10 bases from J, with 9 bases between. For the CDR3, the DNA is TGTGCCAGCAGCCTAGTGGGCCCCCAGCATTTT. It encodes CASSLVGPQHF. Filled out from reference TRBV7-9 and TRBJ1-5, the complete variable domain reads DTGVSQNPRHKITKRGQNVTFRCDPISEHNRLYWYRQTLGQGPEFLTYFQNEAQLEKSRLLSDRFSAERPKGSFSTLEIQRTEQGDSAMYLCASSLVGPQHFGDGTRLSIL.